Listed below are T cell receptor beta chains from one sample, sequenced in a study of cytomegalovirus exposure and HLA in healthy donors. The protocol was immunoSEQ multiplex PCR, while the TCRdb copy is restricted to in-frame clones and leaves out a portion. The ten top clones account for 0.7% to 0.8%, within a sample of about 170,000 clones. Material: PBMCs. The source of these receptors is a woman aged 18-29 years in good health and CMV-seropositive. Both conserved end residues are part of each CDR3. Each record gives: D gene, J gene, V gene, CDR3 protein, CDR3 DNA. D genes are given only for firm matches.

D: TRBD1; J: TRBJ1-1; V: TRBV27; CDR3: CASRPQGALNTEAFF; DNA: TGTGCCAGCAGACCTCAGGGGGCTCTGAACACTGAAGCTTTCTTT
D: TRBD2; J: TRBJ2-3; V: TRBV9; CDR3: CASSQLSGGPTDTQYF; DNA: TGTGCCAGCAGCCAACTCAGCGGGGGGCCGACAGATACGCAGTATTTT
D: TRBD1; J: TRBJ1-3; V: TRBV5-8; CDR3: CASSRGTGGNTIYF; DNA: TGTGCCAGCAGTCGTGGGACAGGGGGGAACACCATATATTTT
D: NA; J: TRBJ2-5; V: TRBV19; CDR3: CASSILAVGSGETQYF; DNA: TGTGCCAGTAGTATTCTCGCAGTAGGATCGGGAGAGACCCAGTACTTC
D: NA; J: TRBJ2-5; V: TRBV11-1; CDR3: CASSFGISSETQYF; DNA: TGTGCCAGCAGCTTCGGTATTAGCTCAGAGACCCAGTACTTC
D: NA; J: TRBJ1-1; V: TRBV11-2; CDR3: CASSLDVGEAFF; DNA: TGTGCCAGCAGCTTAGATGTGGGAGAGGCTTTCTTT
D: TRBD1; J: TRBJ2-5; V: TRBV7-2; CDR3: CASSLVGTAQETQYF; DNA: TGTGCCAGCAGCTTAGTCGGGACAGCACAAGAGACCCAGTACTTC
D: NA; J: TRBJ2-3; V: TRBV7-2; CDR3: CASSLKRKRTDTDTQYF; DNA: TGTGCCAGCAGCTTAAAAAGAAAGCGGACCGACACAGATACGCAGTATTTT
D: NA; J: TRBJ1-2; V: TRBV6-5; CDR3: CASRDILQGGGYTF; DNA: TGTGCCAGCAGAGATATATTACAAGGCGGGGGCTACACCTTC
D: NA; J: TRBJ2-3; V: TRBV5-8; CDR3: CASSSRGARTDTQYF; DNA: TGTGCCAGCAGCTCCCGGGGGGCTCGCACAGATACGCAGTATTTT
D: TRBD1; J: TRBJ1-2; V: TRBV5-6; CDR3: CASSYAGQSHGYTF; DNA: TGTGCCAGCAGCTACGCGGGACAGTCCCATGGCTACACCTTC
D: TRBD2; J: TRBJ2-5; V: TRBV5-4; CDR3: CASSPSSRRGEETQYF; DNA: TGTGCCAGCAGCCCTAGCTCAAGGCGGGGGGAAGAGACCCAGTACTTC
D: NA; J: TRBJ2-3; V: TRBV20-1; CDR3: CSASERDTQYF; DNA: TGCAGTGCTAGTGAGCGAGATACGCAGTATTTT
D: TRBD1; J: TRBJ2-2; V: TRBV4-2; CDR3: CASSQDGQGATGELFF; DNA: TGTGCCAGCAGCCAAGACGGACAGGGGGCTACCGGGGAGCTGTTTTTT
D: NA; J: TRBJ2-7; V: TRBV5-1; CDR3: CASSLARVRPYEQYF; DNA: TGCGCCAGCAGCTTGGCGAGGGTTCGGCCCTACGAGCAGTACTTC
D: TRBD2; J: TRBJ2-1; V: TRBV19; CDR3: CASSLAGAYNEQFF; DNA: TGTGCCAGTAGTCTAGCGGGAGCGTACAATGAGCAGTTCTTC
D: NA; J: TRBJ1-5; V: TRBV16; CDR3: CASSQWAGKDQPQHF; DNA: TGTGCCAGCAGCCAATGGGCAGGGAAGGATCAGCCCCAGCATTTT
D: TRBD1; J: TRBJ1-1; V: TRBV7-9; CDR3: CASSSTGTGGFTEAFF; DNA: TGTGCCAGCAGCTCTACCGGGACAGGGGGCTTCACTGAAGCTTTCTTT
D: NA; J: TRBJ2-7; V: TRBV29-1; CDR3: CSVMGSSYEQYF; DNA: TGCAGCGTTATGGGGAGCTCCTACGAGCAGTACTTC
D: TRBD1; J: TRBJ1-2; V: TRBV12-5; CDR3: CASGPEVDRGYGYTF; DNA: TGTGCTAGTGGTCCGGAGGTTGACAGGGGTTATGGCTACACCTTC
D: NA; J: TRBJ1-5; V: TRBV2; CDR3: CASSERTENQPQHF; DNA: TGTGCCAGCAGTGAAAGGACAGAGAATCAGCCCCAGCATTTT
D: TRBD2; J: TRBJ2-3; V: TRBV6-5; CDR3: CASTLIAGGRDTQYF; DNA: TGTGCCAGCACCTTAATAGCGGGAGGCCGGGATACGCAGTATTTT